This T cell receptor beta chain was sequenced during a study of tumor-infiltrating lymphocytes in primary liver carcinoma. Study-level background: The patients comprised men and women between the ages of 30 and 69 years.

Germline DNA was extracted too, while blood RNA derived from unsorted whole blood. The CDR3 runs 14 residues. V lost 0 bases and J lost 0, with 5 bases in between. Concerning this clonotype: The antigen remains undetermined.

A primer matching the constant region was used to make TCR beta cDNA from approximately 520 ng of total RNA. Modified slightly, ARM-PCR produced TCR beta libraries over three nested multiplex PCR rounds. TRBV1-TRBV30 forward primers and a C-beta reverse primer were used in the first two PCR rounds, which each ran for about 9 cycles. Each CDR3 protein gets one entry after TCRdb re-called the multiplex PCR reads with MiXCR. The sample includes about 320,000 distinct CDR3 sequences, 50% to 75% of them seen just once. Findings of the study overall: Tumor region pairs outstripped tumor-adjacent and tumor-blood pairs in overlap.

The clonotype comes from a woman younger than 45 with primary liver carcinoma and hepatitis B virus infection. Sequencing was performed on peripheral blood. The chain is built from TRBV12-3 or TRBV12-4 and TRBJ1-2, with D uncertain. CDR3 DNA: TGTGCCAGCAGTTTAGCAACCTCTAACTATGGCTACACCTTC. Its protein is CASSLATSNYGYTF.